This T cell receptor beta chain emerged from a study of cytomegalovirus exposure and HLA in healthy donors. Germline trimming cut 4 bases from V and 5 bases from J; bases unmatched to any gene: 9. Germline assignment: CDR1 LGHNA and CDR2 YSLEER. There are 16 residues in the CDR3. Primers included in the PCR were 60 Vbeta and 13 Jbeta primers. The data were produced by immunoSEQ multiplex PCR, yet TCRdb's version contains in-frame clones alone and is incomplete. This table holds tens of thousands of clones, around 67% found once. The TCR originated in a human donor in good health. Sequenced input: PBMCs. The chain uses TRBV4-3 and TRBJ2-3; 10 bases are a match to TRBD2. CDR3 region: CASSPRLAGDVDTQYF. CDR3 coding DNA: TGCGCCAGCAGCCCCCGTCTAGCGGGGGACGTAGATACGCAGTATTTT.